Listed here are 9 T cell receptor beta chains from one sample, sequenced in a study of blood T cell repertoires in COVID-19. Method: immunoSEQ multiplex PCR; TCRdb's copy keeps in-frame clones and lacks some. The repertoire includes about 160,000 clones, over 90% of them detected once, and roughly 0.56% sits in the top ten. The sequenced sample consisted of peripheral blood. The receptors come from a man aged 50 to 60 with acute or convalescent COVID-19.

The V and J genes are TRBV4-3 and TRBJ2-4; 8 bases are shared with TRBD1. Losses at the gene ends were 0 bases for V and 6 bases for J; bases not matched to a gene: 4. In germline, CDR1 is LGHNA, CDR2 YSLEER. This CDR3 is 15 amino acids long. This chain's CDR3 is CASSQDPQGGNIQYF. The CDR3 DNA reads TGCGCCAGCAGCCAAGATCCACAGGGGGGAAACATTCAGTACTTC.

The genes are TRBV11-2 and TRBJ2-2; unclear D gene. CDR1 and CDR2 from the germline V gene are SGHAT and FQNNGV. CDR3 length: 14 amino acids. V was shortened by 5 bases and J by 8 bases, with 15 bases between the two germline ends. The CDR3 DNA reads TGTGCCAGCAGCAAATCCACAGTCCTTGGGGAGCTGTTTTTT. This sequence encodes CASSKSTVLGELFF.

V usage is TRBV30 and J usage is TRBJ2-2; D gene uncertain. CDR3 length: 13 amino acids. The germline V gene encodes CDR1 GTSNPN and CDR2 SVGIG (reference sequence). Trimming took 5 bases from V and 8 from J, leaving 15 bases between them. The chain's CDR3 is CAWDVYSLGELFF. The CDR3 DNA reads TGTGCCTGGGACGTCTATTCTCTGGGGGAGCTGTTTTTT.

The gene calls are TRBV4-1 and TRBJ1-1; the match to TRBD1 covers 7 bases. The ends lost 4 bases at V and 0 bases at J; junction bases unmatched: 8. The CDR3 contains 16 residues. Germline V gene lookup returns CDR1 MGHRA and CDR2 YSYEKL. The CDR3 coding sequence is TGCGCCAGCAGCCGACAGGGACGGACCATGAACACTGAAGCTTTCTTT. Translated: CASSRQGRTMNTEAFF.

Note on this clone: The same CDR3 is also encoded by other DNA sequences in this sample. The V call is TRBV27, the J call TRBJ2-3, with D possibly being TRBD2 (5 bases). This CDR3 contains 15 residues. The V end lost 0 bases, the J end lost 0 bases, and 7 bases lay between the germline ends. CDR1 is MNHEY, CDR2 SMNVEV, per germline (reference sequence). The CDR3 coding sequence is TGTGCCAGCAGTTTATCCCGGGGTAGCACAGATACGCAGTATTTT. Its translation: CASSLSRGSTDTQYF.

This chain connects TRBV5-4 to TRBJ1-4; TRBD1 is a possible D gene (6 bases). Germline lookup yields CDR1 SGHNT and CDR2 YYREEE (reference sequence). The CDR3 totals 15 residues. V was shortened by 4 bases and J by 2 bases, with 12 bases between the two germline ends. The CDR3 protein is CASSNGQPTNEKLFF. DNA of the CDR3: TGTGCCAGCAGCAACGGACAGCCTACTAATGAAAAACTGTTTTTT.

The count of this clone is one. This chain links TRBV6-4 with TRBJ2-3; tentatively, D is TRBD1 (6 bases). Deletions cut 5 bases from V and 0 bases from J, with 9 bases between. This CDR3 contains 14 residues. Per germline, CDR1 MRHNA and CDR2 SNTAGT. The CDR3 DNA is TGTGCCAGCAGTCTGGACAGCAGCACAGATACGCAGTATTTT. Translation gives CASSLDSSTDTQYF.

The V gene is TRBV6-2 or TRBV6-3, the J gene TRBJ1-5; 9 bases match TRBD1. The V segment lost 4 bases and the J segment 9 bases; nucleotides outside the gene matches: 7. The germline gives CDR1 MNHEY, CDR2 SVGEGT. CDR3 length: 14 residues. Here the CDR3 DNA reads TGTGCCAGCAGTTTTTACAGGGGGCAGACGCCCCAGCATTTT. This codes for CASSFYRGQTPQHF.

This clone is a singleton in its sample. This chain uses TRBV4-1 with TRBJ1-2; D possibly corresponds to TRBD1 (5 bases). The V gene's germline CDR1 is MGHRA and CDR2 YSYEKL. Trimming removed 0 bases at V and 4 bases at J, with 15 bases between. This CDR3 comprises 16 residues. Written as DNA, the CDR3 is TGCGCCAGCAGCCAAGAGGAGATGGGGGGTTTCTATGGCTACACCTTC. Amino acids: CASSQEEMGGFYGYTF.